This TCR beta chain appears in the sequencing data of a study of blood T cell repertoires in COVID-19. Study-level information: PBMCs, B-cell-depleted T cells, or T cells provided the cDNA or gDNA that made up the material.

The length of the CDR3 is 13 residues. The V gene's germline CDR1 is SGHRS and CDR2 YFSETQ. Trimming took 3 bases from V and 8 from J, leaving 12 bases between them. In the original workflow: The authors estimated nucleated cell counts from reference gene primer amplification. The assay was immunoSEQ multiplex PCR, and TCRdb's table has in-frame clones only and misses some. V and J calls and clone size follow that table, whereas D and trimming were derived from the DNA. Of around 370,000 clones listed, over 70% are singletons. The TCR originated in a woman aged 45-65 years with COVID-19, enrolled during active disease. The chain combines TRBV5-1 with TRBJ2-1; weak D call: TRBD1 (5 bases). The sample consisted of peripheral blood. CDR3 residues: CASSYHRIDEQFF. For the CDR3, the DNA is TGCGCCAGCAGCTATCACAGGATCGATGAGCAGTTCTTC. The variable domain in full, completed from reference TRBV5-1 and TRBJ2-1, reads KAGVTQTPRYLIKTRGQQVTLSCSPISGHRSVSWYQQTPGQGLQFLFEYFSETQRNKGNFPGRFSGRQFSNSRSEMNVSTLELGDSALYLCASSYHRIDEQFFGPGTRLTVL.